The T cell receptor (beta chain) described here comes from a study of blood T cell repertoires in COVID-19. Germline loops: CDR1 MNHEY, CDR2 SMNVEV (reference sequence). The CDR3 consists of 16 residues. J gave up 2 bases and V 3 bases, and 7 bases lay outside the gene matches. The method was immunoSEQ multiplex PCR; TCRdb's version includes in-frame clones alone and lacks a portion of them. Of approximately 200,000 clones in the sample, 70% to 90% were seen once. This sequence joins TRBV27 and TRBJ1-1, with 9 bases identical to TRBD1. The sequence came from a man aged 25 to 45 with COVID-19, enrolled during active disease. Sample: peripheral blood. The CDR3 DNA sequence: TGTGCCAGCAGTTTGGGCCGGGACAGGGCCAACACTGAAGCTTTCTTT. Protein product: CASSLGRDRANTEAFF.